The 20 T cell receptor beta chains listed next were all sequenced from one sample in a study of blood T cell repertoires in COVID-19. Sequenced by immunoSEQ multiplex PCR; TCRdb stores in-frame clones only, minus some. Of some 70,000 clones in the sample, 87% were seen once. The sequenced sample was peripheral blood. These receptors came from a man aged 50-60 years with active COVID-19.

The gene calls are TRBV7-9 and TRBJ2-3, with TRBD2 identical over 7 bases. The V gene's germline CDR1 is SEHNR and CDR2 FQNEAQ (reference sequence). V was pared by 5 bases and J by 5 bases, with 7 bases of the junction left unmatched. This CDR3 spans 14 amino acids. The CDR3 nucleotides read TGTGCCAGCAGCCGCGGGGGAACCATAGATACGCAGTATTTT. Translating it yields CASSRGGTIDTQYF. Variable domain in full (rest from reference TRBV7-9 and TRBJ2-3): DTGVSQNPRHKITKRGQNVTFRCDPISEHNRLYWYRQTLGQGPEFLTYFQNEAQLEKSRLLSDRFSAERPKGSFSTLEIQRTEQGDSAMYLCASSRGGTIDTQYFGPGTRLTVL.

This chain links TRBV14 with TRBJ2-1, with 7 bases identical to TRBD2. With V trimmed by 1 base and J by 6 bases, 6 bases remained unmatched. The CDR3 has 15 amino acids. The germline gives CDR1 SGHDN, CDR2 FVKESK. CDR3 DNA: TGTGCCAGCAGCCAAGCCTTTTGGGGGGGCAATGAGCAGTTCTTC. This encodes CASSQAFWGGNEQFF.

V and J are TRBV6-2 or TRBV6-3 and TRBJ1-2; D may be TRBD1 (5 bases). V was clipped by 2 bases and J by 8 bases, with 9 bases between them. In germline, CDR1 is MNHEY, CDR2 SVGEGT. This CDR3 contains 12 residues. The CDR3 is CASSYDRGGYTF. The CDR3 coding sequence is TGTGCCAGCAGTTACGACCGGGGGGGCTACACCTTC.

The J gene is TRBJ2-7, the V gene TRBV10-3; a possible D gene is TRBD1 (5 bases). Per the germline V gene, CDR1 is ENHRY and CDR2 is SYGVKD. The CDR3 is made up of 13 amino acids. V dropped 9 bases and J dropped 0 bases, with 12 bases sitting between them. The CDR3 DNA reads as TGTGCCATAACTGGGGCGAACTCCTACGAGCAGTACTTC. This translates into CAITGANSYEQYF.

This clone was found once. This chain uses TRBV25-1 with TRBJ1-4; D not resolved. Germline values: CDR1 MGHDK, CDR2 SYGVNS. The V end was cut by 3 bases, the J end by 10 bases, with 9 bases between. The CDR3 runs to 12 residues. The CDR3 DNA is TGTGCCAGCAGTGAGAACGAGGGAAAACTGTTTTTT. This translates into CASSENEGKLFF.

The V call is TRBV7-2, the J call TRBJ2-1; 7 nucleotides match TRBD2. After removal of 4 bases from V and 4 bases from J, the junction contained 10 bases not matched to a gene. The CDR3 runs 16 residues. In germline, CDR1 is SGHTA, CDR2 FQGNSA. Here the CDR3 DNA reads TGTGCCAGCAGCTCTACTGGGGCGGGAGCTTACAATGAGCAGTTCTTC. Encoded protein: CASSSTGAGAYNEQFF. Looking up the rest from reference TRBV7-2 and TRBJ2-1 gives the full variable domain: GAGVSQSPSNKVTEKGKDVELRCDPISGHTALYWYRQSLGQGLEFLIYFQGNSAPDKSGLPSDRFSAERTGGSVSTLTIQRTQQEDSAVYLCASSSTGAGAYNEQFFGPGTRLTVL.

This clone was counted once. The chain carries TRBV7-9 and TRBJ2-2; TRBD1 matches 10 bases. CDR1 is SEHNR and CDR2 is FQNEAQ in the germline V gene (reference sequence). The CDR3 has 16 amino acids. V dropped 1 base and J dropped 3; count of bases not matched to a gene: 2. The CDR3 DNA sequence: TGTGCCAGCAGCTTAGAAGGGACAGGGGACACCGGGGAGCTGTTTTTT. Its translation is CASSLEGTGDTGELFF.

This clone has more than one count but fewer than ten. The rearrangement joins TRBV18 to TRBJ2-1; D gene ambiguous. Deletions cut 3 bases from V and 0 bases from J, with 9 bases between. This CDR3 region has 15 residues. Germline V gives CDR1 KGHSH, CDR2 LQKENI. Here the CDR3 DNA reads TGTGCCAGCTCACCTGGTGTGAGCTCCTACAATGAGCAGTTCTTC. It is translated as CASSPGVSSYNEQFF.

The J gene is TRBJ2-2, the V gene TRBV7-3; D remains ambiguous. This CDR3 has 14 amino acids. V was cut by 4 bases and J by 1 base, with 7 bases left in between. In germline, CDR1 is SGHTA, CDR2 FQGTGA. Written as DNA, the CDR3 is TGTGCCAGCAGCTCCTCAGGGAACACCGGGGAGCTGTTTTTT. Protein product: CASSSSGNTGELFF.

This chain connects TRBV5-4 to TRBJ2-5; perhaps TRBD2 as D (5 bases). The CDR3 is made up of 10 amino acids. The germline CDR1 and CDR2 sequences are SGHNT and YYREEE (reference sequence). In DNA form, the CDR3 reads TGTCTTCGGAGGTCCGAGACCCAGTACTTC. This codes for CLRRSETQYF.

V usage is TRBV6-2 or TRBV6-3 and J usage is TRBJ2-5; D may be TRBD2 (5 bases). There are 14 residues in the CDR3. The V gene's germline CDR1 is MNHEY and CDR2 SVGEGT. The V end lost 0 bases, the J end lost 2 bases, and 7 bases lay between the germline ends. The CDR3 region has the DNA TGTGCCAGCAGTTACTCGAGGGTTCAAGAGACCCAGTACTTC. This gives the protein CASSYSRVQETQYF.

The rearrangement links TRBV27 to TRBJ2-1; D perhaps matches TRBD1 (5 bases). The CDR3 has 14 amino acids. Trimming stripped 2 bases from V and 8 bases from J, with 13 bases between. Germline-derived CDR1 and CDR2 are MNHEY and SMNVEV (reference sequence). The CDR3 reads CASSLRSGMDEQFF. The CDR3 DNA sequence: TGTGCCAGCAGTTTAAGATCAGGGATGGATGAGCAGTTCTTC.

This sequence joins TRBV7-2 and TRBJ2-1; D remains ambiguous. CDR1 and CDR2 from the germline V gene are SGHTA and FQGNSA. V was trimmed by 0 bases and J by 7 bases, leaving 13 bases between them. The CDR3 runs 15 residues. The CDR3, as DNA: TGTGCCAGCAGCTTAGCGCCTCAGGTTTGGAATGAGCAGTTCTTC. This gives the protein CASSLAPQVWNEQFF.

The chain joins TRBV30 to TRBJ1-2; 9 bases line up with TRBD1. After removal of 2 bases from V and 2 bases from J, the junction contained 6 bases not matched to a gene. CDR3 length equals 15 residues. Germline V CDR1 and CDR2: GTSNPN, SVGIG (reference sequence). CDR3 sequence (DNA): TGTGCCTGGAGTTTCTGGGACAGGGAAAACTATGGCTACACCTTC. Protein sequence: CAWSFWDRENYGYTF.

This rearrangement joins TRBV10-3 to TRBJ2-7, with 9 bases lining up with TRBD1. Germline CDR1 is ENHRY and CDR2 is SYGVKD. J was trimmed by 4 bases and V by 3 bases; bases with no gene match: 7. CDR3 size: 15 residues. The CDR3 protein is CAISDWGTGTYEQYF. The CDR3 coding sequence is TGTGCCATCAGTGACTGGGGGACAGGGACTTACGAGCAGTACTTC.

The chain recombines TRBV7-9 with TRBJ2-7, with D tentatively TRBD2 (5 bases). CDR3 length: 13 amino acids. Trimming removed 6 bases at V and 6 bases at J, with 15 bases between. Looked up from germline, CDR1 is SEHNR and CDR2 is FQNEAQ (reference sequence). CDR3 sequence (DNA): TGTGCCAGCAGGTCCTCTAGCTTTCCCGAGCAGTACTTC. This encodes CASRSSSFPEQYF.

The J gene is TRBJ2-3, the V gene TRBV6-5; a possible D gene is TRBD2 (6 bases). The V end lost 3 bases, the J end lost 5 bases, and 15 bases lay between the germline ends. From germline, CDR1 is MNHEY and CDR2 SVGAGI. The CDR3 contains 15 residues. CDR3 nucleotides: TGTGCCAGCAGTTATGGGGTAGCGGCCATAGATACGCAGTATTTT. Protein product: CASSYGVAAIDTQYF.

The V call is TRBV7-2, the J call TRBJ2-5, with 11 bases aligning to TRBD1. Germline V gene lookup returns CDR1 SGHTA and CDR2 FQGNSA. After removal of 5 bases from V and 4 bases from J, the junction contained 6 bases not matched to a gene. This CDR3 is built from 15 residues. For the CDR3, the DNA is TGTGCCAGCAGCCACGGGACAGGGGGAGGAGAGACCCAGTACTTC. Its translation: CASSHGTGGGETQYF.

The CDR3 loop is CASSLWGQGLNSPLHF. The CDR3 region has the DNA TGTGCCAGCAGTTTATGGGGACAGGGCTTAAATTCACCCCTCCACTTT. The V call is TRBV28, the J call TRBJ1-6; 9 bases align to TRBD1. Per the germline V gene, CDR1 is MDHEN and CDR2 is SYDVKM. Trimming at V came to 0 bases and at J to 7 bases, leaving 4 bases not matched to a gene. The CDR3 contains 16 residues. Drawing the rest from reference TRBV28 and TRBJ1-6, the complete variable domain is DVKVTQSSRYLVKRTGEKVFLECVQDMDHENMFWYRQDPGLGLRLIYFSYDVKMKEKGDIPEGYSVSREKKERFSLILESASTNQTSMYLCASSLWGQGLNSPLHFGNGTRLTVT.

This chain joins TRBV5-1 and TRBJ2-2; TRBD1 matches at 7 bases. CDR3 size: 17 residues. With 0 bases clipped from V and 6 bases from J, the junction kept 11 bases outside the gene matches. The germline CDR1 and CDR2 sequences are SGHRS and YFSETQ. CDR3 sequence reads: CASSLDFRTGRPGELFF. The CDR3 DNA sequence: TGCGCCAGCAGCTTGGATTTTAGGACAGGACGCCCCGGGGAGCTGTTTTTT.